The subject of this entry is one TCR beta chain. Its antigen is undetermined. The CDR3 is 14 amino acids. V was clipped by 1 base and J by 6 bases, with 12 bases between them. Germline-derived CDR1 and CDR2 are MGHRA and YSYEKL. Combined were second doses at about 4 or about 12 weeks. This specimen belongs to a study of T cell responses to AZD1222 COVID-19 vaccine. Study results and limitations: Spike-wide coverage was observed for vaccine-associated CD4 TCRs, with dominant responses at 160-218 and 743-854. Spike-specific TCR breadth and depth were elevated following two AZD1222 doses.

Method: immunoSEQ multiplex PCR; TCRdb's copy keeps in-frame clones and lacks some. The sample lists roughly 120,000 clones; 86% were seen once. This clonotype was obtained from an adult who received the AZD1222 COVID-19 vaccine. Sequencing used peripheral blood, obtained 28 days after the second AZD1222 dose. V and J are TRBV4-1 and TRBJ1-2, with TRBD1 as a possible D gene (5 bases). CDR3 bases: TGCGCCAGCAGCCAAGTAGTCTGGGACGATGGCTACACCTTC. Translating gives CASSQVVWDDGYTF.